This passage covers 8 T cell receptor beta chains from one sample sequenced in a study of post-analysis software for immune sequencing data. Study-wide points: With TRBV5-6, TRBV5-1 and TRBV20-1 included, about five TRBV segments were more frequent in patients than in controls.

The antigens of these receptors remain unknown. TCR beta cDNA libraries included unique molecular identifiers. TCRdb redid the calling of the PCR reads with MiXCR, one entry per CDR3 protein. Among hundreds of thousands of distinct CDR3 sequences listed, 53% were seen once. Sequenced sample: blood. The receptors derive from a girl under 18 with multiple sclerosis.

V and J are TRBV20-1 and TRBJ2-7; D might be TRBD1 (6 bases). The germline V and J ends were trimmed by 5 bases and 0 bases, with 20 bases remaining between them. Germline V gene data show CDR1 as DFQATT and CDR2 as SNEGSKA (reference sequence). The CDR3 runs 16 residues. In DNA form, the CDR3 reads TGCAGTGCTGCTCCGGGACAACACACGAGCTCCTACGAGCAGTACTTC. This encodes CSAAPGQHTSSYEQYF.

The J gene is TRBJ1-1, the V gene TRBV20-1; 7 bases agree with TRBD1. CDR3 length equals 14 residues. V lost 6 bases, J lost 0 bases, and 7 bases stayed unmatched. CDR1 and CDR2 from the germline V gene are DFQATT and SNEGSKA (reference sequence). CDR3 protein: CSAAKGQVNTEAFF. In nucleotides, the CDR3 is TGCAGTGCGGCGAAAGGACAGGTGAACACTGAAGCTTTCTTT.

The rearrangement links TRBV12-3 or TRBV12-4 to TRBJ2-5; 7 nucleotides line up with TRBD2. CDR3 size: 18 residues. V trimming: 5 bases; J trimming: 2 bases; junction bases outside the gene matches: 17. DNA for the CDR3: TGTGCCAGCAGTCCCGGCCGAGGAGTGGCGGGGGATCAAGAGACCCAGTACTTC. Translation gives CASSPGRGVAGDQETQYF.

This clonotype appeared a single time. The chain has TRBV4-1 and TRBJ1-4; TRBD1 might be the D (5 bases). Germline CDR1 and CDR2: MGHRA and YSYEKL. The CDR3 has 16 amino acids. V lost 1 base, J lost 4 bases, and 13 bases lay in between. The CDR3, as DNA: TGCGCCAGCAGCCAAGCGGGAGCAGGGCGTAATGAAAAACTGTTTTTT. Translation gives CASSQAGAGRNEKLFF.

This CDR3 is CASSRLTYEQYF. The CDR3 coding sequence is TGTGCCAGCAGCCGCCTGACCTACGAGCAGTACTTC. This sequence joins TRBV7-9 and TRBJ2-7; no firm D call. V was trimmed by 5 bases and J by 2 bases, leaving 7 bases between them. The CDR3 length is 12 residues. Germline CDR1 reads SEHNR; CDR2 reads FQNEAQ (reference sequence). The complete variable domain, with remaining parts taken from reference TRBV7-9 and TRBJ2-7, reads DTGVSQNPRHKITKRGQNVTFRCDPISEHNRLYWYRQTLGQGPEFLTYFQNEAQLEKSRLLSDRFSAERPKGSFSTLEIQRTEQGDSAMYLCASSRLTYEQYFGPGTRLTVT.

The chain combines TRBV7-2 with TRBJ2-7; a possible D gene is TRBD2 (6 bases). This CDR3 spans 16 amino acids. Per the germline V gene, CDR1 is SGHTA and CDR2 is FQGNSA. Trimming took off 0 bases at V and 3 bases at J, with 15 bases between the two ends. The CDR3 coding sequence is TGTGCCAGCAGCTTAGCTGCGGGACTGATCGTCTACGAGCAGTACTTC. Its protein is CASSLAAGLIVYEQYF.

The CDR3 sequence is CASSYSGTGASNEQFF. The CDR3 DNA sequence: TGTGCCAGCAGTTACTCCGGGACAGGGGCCTCCAATGAGCAGTTCTTC. The chain links TRBV6-6 to TRBJ2-1; the match to TRBD1 covers 10 bases. CDR1 MNHNY and CDR2 SVGAGI come from the germline V gene (reference sequence). The ends lost 0 bases at V and 6 bases at J; junction bases unmatched: 5. The CDR3 totals 16 residues.

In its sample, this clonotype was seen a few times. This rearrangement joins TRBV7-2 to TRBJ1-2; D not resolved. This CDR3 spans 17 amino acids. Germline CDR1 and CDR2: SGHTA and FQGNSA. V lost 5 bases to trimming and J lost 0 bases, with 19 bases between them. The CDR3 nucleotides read TGTGCCAGCAGCCGGGGATTCACTAATGGGCCTAACTATGGCTACACCTTC. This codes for CASSRGFTNGPNYGYTF.